These 29 T cell receptor beta chains were all obtained from the same sample, sequenced in a study of T cells after yellow fever vaccination. TCRdb re-analysed the 5' RACE reads in MiXCR, keeping a single row per CDR3 protein. The repertoire has 250,000 to 400,000 distinct CDR3 sequences, 3.5% to 5% of them found once; the top ten carry roughly 19%. The specimen was PBMCs, collected 15 days after the yellow fever booster vaccination. The receptors derive from a man aged 18 to 30 who received the YFV17D yellow fever vaccine.

This clonotype was detected only a few times. The chain recombines TRBV7-3 with TRBJ2-6, with D possibly TRBD1 on 6 matching bases. Germline-derived CDR1 and CDR2 are SGHTA and FQGTGA. The ends were cut back, 2 bases at V and 0 bases at J, with 11 bases in the middle. The length of the CDR3 is 17 residues. The CDR3 sequence is CASSLVGHPSGANVLTF. DNA for the CDR3: TGTGCCAGCAGCTTAGTGGGACACCCCTCTGGGGCCAACGTCCTGACTTTC.

This clonotype was counted ten times or more. This sequence joins TRBV5-1 and TRBJ2-7; 8 bases line up with TRBD1. Trimming cost V 4 bases and J 2 bases; bases outside gene matches: 8. Germline V lookup: CDR1 SGHRS, CDR2 YFSETQ. CDR3 size: 15 residues. Here the CDR3 reads CASSIATGDPYEQYF. CDR3 nucleotides: TGCGCCAGCAGCATCGCGACAGGGGATCCCTACGAGCAGTACTTC.

This chain's CDR3 is CASSLPPFHRAGQPQHF. The CDR3, as DNA: TGTGCCAGCAGTTTACCGCCCTTCCACAGGGCTGGGCAGCCCCAGCATTTT. The chain employs TRBV28 and TRBJ1-5, with a weak D call TRBD1 (6 bases). The CDR3 length is 17 residues. V was clipped by 2 bases and J by 7 bases, with 21 bases between them. CDR1 is MDHEN and CDR2 is SYDVKM in the germline V gene. Supplemented by reference TRBV28 and TRBJ1-5, the full variable domain reads DVKVTQSSRYLVKRTGEKVFLECVQDMDHENMFWYRQDPGLGLRLIYFSYDVKMKEKGDIPEGYSVSREKKERFSLILESASTNQTSMYLCASSLPPFHRAGQPQHFGDGTRLSIL.

This clonotype appeared many times. The chain combines TRBV7-9 with TRBJ2-3; 10 nucleotides line up with TRBD2. Losses at the gene ends were 5 bases for V and 0 bases for J; bases not matched to a gene: 8. The CDR3 length is 17 residues. The V gene's germline CDR1 is SEHNR and CDR2 FQNEAQ (reference sequence). CDR3 nucleotides: TGTGCCAGCAGCACAGTACTAGCGGGGCCGAGCACAGATACGCAGTATTTT. It translates to CASSTVLAGPSTDTQYF.

The V and J genes are TRBV4-3 and TRBJ2-1; 15 bases are a match to TRBD2. V gave up 4 bases and J gave up 0 bases; unmatched junction bases: 7. Per the germline V gene, CDR1 is LGHNA and CDR2 is YSLEER. The CDR3 is made up of 19 amino acids. CDR3 DNA sequence: TGCGCCAGCAGCCCCCGGACTAGCGGGGGGGAAAGCTCCTACAATGAGCAGTTCTTC. Translating it yields CASSPRTSGGESSYNEQFF.

This clonotype turned up a few times. V and J are TRBV12-5 and TRBJ2-5; no clear D gene. Germline loops: CDR1 LGHNT, CDR2 FRNRAP. V was trimmed by 6 bases and J by 1 base, leaving 9 bases between them. CDR3 length equals 13 residues. CDR3 loop: CASGNRPQETQYF. In DNA form, the CDR3 reads TGTGCTAGTGGCAACCGACCCCAAGAGACCCAGTACTTC.

In this sample, this clonotype turned up a few times. The V gene is TRBV4-1, the J gene TRBJ1-5, with D possibly TRBD1 on 5 matching bases. This CDR3 contains 14 residues. Trimming stripped 3 bases from V and 4 bases from J, with 10 bases between. Germline CDR1 is MGHRA and CDR2 is YSYEKL. The CDR3 bases are TGCGCCAGCAGCCAGATCGGGGGGAATCAGCCCCAGCATTTT. Translation gives CASSQIGGNQPQHF.

This sequence joins TRBV12-3 or TRBV12-4 and TRBJ2-7, with 11 nucleotides matching TRBD2. The J segment lost 1 base and the V segment lost 6 bases, leaving 8 bases of the junction unmatched. This CDR3 has 16 residues. CDR3 sequence reads: CASSLAGGLVSYEQYF. In DNA, the CDR3 is TGTGCCAGCAGCCTAGCGGGGGGCCTCGTTTCCTACGAGCAGTACTTC.

This clonotype was seen a handful of times. The chain links TRBV5-1 to TRBJ2-2, with TRBD1 matching over 8 bases. The CDR3 covers 16 residues. From germline, CDR1 is SGHRS and CDR2 YFSETQ. Trimming removed 4 bases from V and 6 bases from J; junction bases left unmatched: 11. The CDR3 spells CASSEPGGGLPGELFF. CDR3 bases: TGCGCCAGCAGCGAACCAGGGGGCGGTTTGCCCGGGGAGCTGTTTTTT.

The V call is TRBV3-1, the J call TRBJ2-6; D may correspond to TRBD1 or TRBD2 (5 bases each). There are 17 residues in the CDR3. Trimming left V 4 bases short and J 4 bases short, with 17 bases between. CDR1 is LGHDT, CDR2 YNNKEL, per germline (reference sequence). The DNA for the CDR3 is TGTGCCAGCAGCCCCCACAACGGGGCTTACGGGGCCAACGTCCTGACTTTC. Its protein product is CASSPHNGAYGANVLTF.

This clonotype was seen a handful of times. The chain links TRBV5-4 to TRBJ2-3, with D possibly called TRBD1 or TRBD2 (6 bases each). The CDR3 spans 16 residues. Trimming removed 6 bases at V and 1 base at J, with 18 bases between. In germline, CDR1 is SGHNT, CDR2 YYREEE (reference sequence). CDR3 in DNA: TGTGCCAGCATCCCGGGGGCAGGAGGGGGCACAGATACGCAGTATTTT. As protein: CASIPGAGGGTDTQYF.

This rearrangement joins TRBV6-2 or TRBV6-3 to TRBJ2-6; TRBD1 aligns across 7 bases. The CDR3 length is 18 residues. The J segment lost 0 bases and the V segment lost 6 bases, leaving 11 bases of the junction unmatched. Germline V CDR1 and CDR2: MNHEY, SVGEGT. The DNA for the CDR3 is TGTGCCAGCAGCGCCCGAGAGACAGGGATCTCTGGGGCCAACGTCCTGACTTTC. This encodes CASSARETGISGANVLTF.

At least ten counts were recorded for this clonotype. This chain uses TRBV7-2 with TRBJ2-1; TRBD1 matches at 7 bases. V was pared by 4 bases and J by 8 bases, with 8 bases of the junction left unmatched. The CDR3 sequence is 14 residues long. Germline V gene data show CDR1 as SGHTA and CDR2 as FQGNSA. CDR3 nucleotide sequence: TGTGCCAGCAGCTCCCTAGGGGGCGGCGATGAGCAGTTCTTC. Its protein product is CASSSLGGGDEQFF. Looking up the rest from reference TRBV7-2 and TRBJ2-1 gives the full variable domain: GAGVSQSPSNKVTEKGKDVELRCDPISGHTALYWYRQSLGQGLEFLIYFQGNSAPDKSGLPSDRFSAERTGGSVSTLTIQRTQQEDSAVYLCASSSLGGGDEQFFGPGTRLTVL.

This clonotype was seen many times. The chain links TRBV6-6 to TRBJ2-1, with D unclear. Germline assignment: CDR1 MNHNY and CDR2 SVGAGI (reference sequence). The CDR3 is 12 amino acids. Between the trimmed V and J ends, which lost 2 bases and 5 bases, there was a span of 4 bases. The DNA for the CDR3 is TGTGCCAGCAGTTACCTACACAATGAGCAGTTCTTC. Amino acids: CASSYLHNEQFF.

This clonotype showed up just a few times. This chain links TRBV6-6 with TRBJ1-5; D unclear. Trimming cost V 0 bases and J 3 bases, with 9 bases left between them. This CDR3 has 15 residues. Germline V gene sequence: CDR1 MNHNY, CDR2 SVGAGI (reference sequence). In DNA form, the CDR3 reads TGTGCCAGCAGTTACTCCACCAGCCTCAATCAGCCCCAGCATTTT. This sequence encodes CASSYSTSLNQPQHF.

This clonotype came up many times. The chain is built from TRBV6-5 and TRBJ1-2, with 8 bases that match TRBD1. Germline lookup yields CDR1 MNHEY and CDR2 SVGAGI. CDR3 length: 16 amino acids. Losses at the gene ends were 1 base for V and 7 bases for J; bases not matched to a gene: 11. CDR3 in amino acids: CASSYFATPGGSGYTF. CDR3 coding DNA: TGTGCCAGCAGTTACTTTGCGACCCCAGGGGGCTCTGGCTACACCTTC.

The genes are TRBV12-3 or TRBV12-4 and TRBJ1-4; 7 bases map to TRBD1. This CDR3 spans 15 amino acids. V trimming: 5 bases; J trimming: 0 bases; junction bases outside the gene matches: 3. The CDR3 bases are TGTGCCAGCAGTCGCAGGGGGGCAACTAATGAAAAACTGTTTTTT. Its protein product is CASSRRGATNEKLFF.

This clonotype came up a few times. The V and J genes are TRBV18 and TRBJ1-4, with TRBD1 identical over 9 bases. The germline gives CDR1 KGHSH, CDR2 LQKENI. The CDR3 totals 16 residues. The J segment lost 7 bases and the V segment lost 3 bases, leaving 9 bases of the junction unmatched. The CDR3 protein is CASSPTLGQGGEKLFF. The CDR3 DNA reads as TGTGCCAGCTCACCGACTCTGGGACAGGGAGGTGAAAAACTGTTTTTT.

This clonotype appeared many times. The chain joins TRBV29-1 to TRBJ2-6; tentatively, D is TRBD1 (6 bases). The germline CDR1 and CDR2 sequences are SQVTM and ANQGSEA. V dropped 2 bases and J dropped 0 bases, with 11 bases sitting between them. The CDR3 contains 16 residues. The DNA of the CDR3 is TGCAGCGTTGAAACAGGGAGCTTCTCTGGGGCCAACGTCCTGACTTTC. Translation gives CSVETGSFSGANVLTF.

The chain recombines TRBV27 with TRBJ1-4; 9 nucleotides agree with TRBD1. This CDR3 comprises 18 residues. Trimming cost V 6 bases and J 3 bases; bases outside gene matches: 14. Germline-derived CDR1 and CDR2 are MNHEY and SMNVEV (reference sequence). The CDR3 sequence: CASRGGPTGGVSNEKLFF. The CDR3 nucleotides are TGTGCCAGCAGGGGGGGGCCGACAGGGGGTGTATCTAATGAAAAACTGTTTTTT.

This clonotype was seen a few times. This chain joins TRBV29-1 and TRBJ1-2, with TRBD1 identical over 8 bases. Unmatched junction bases numbered 10, after V lost 0 bases and J lost 7 bases. The CDR3 has 15 residues. CDR1 is SQVTM and CDR2 is ANQGSEA in the germline V gene. CDR3 sequence reads: CSVEDWADREGGYTF. The CDR3 nucleotides read TGCAGCGTTGAAGATTGGGCGGACAGGGAAGGTGGCTACACCTTC.

This clonotype appeared many times. The chain couples TRBV12-3 or TRBV12-4 to TRBJ2-2; TRBD1 matches 8 bases. This CDR3 contains 15 residues. J was trimmed by 6 bases and V by 0 bases; bases with no gene match: 3. The CDR3 DNA reads as TGTGCCAGCAGTTTAGCGCTCAGGGGGCCCGGGGAGCTGTTTTTT. Amino acid sequence: CASSLALRGPGELFF.

The chain employs TRBV7-2 and TRBJ2-7; 9 bases agree with TRBD2. CDR3 length equals 16 residues. The ends lost 0 bases at V and 5 bases at J; junction bases unmatched: 8. Germline V gene lookup returns CDR1 SGHTA and CDR2 FQGNSA. DNA for the CDR3: TGTGCCAGCAGCTTAGCGTGGGCGGGGGGGGCCCACGAGCAGTACTTC. It specifies CASSLAWAGGAHEQYF.

This clonotype was counted between two and nine times. Here the CDR3 reads CASTTDGNTIYF. In nucleotides, the CDR3 is TGCGCCAGCACTACGGATGGAAACACCATATATTTT. The V gene is TRBV5-1, the J gene TRBJ1-3; D is undetermined. This CDR3 has 12 residues. V lost 6 bases and J 3 bases, leaving 7 bases between the germline ends. CDR1 and CDR2 from the germline V gene are SGHRS and YFSETQ. Using reference TRBV5-1 and TRBJ1-3 for the parts outside the CDR3, the full variable domain is KAGVTQTPRYLIKTRGQQVTLSCSPISGHRSVSWYQQTPGQGLQFLFEYFSETQRNKGNFPGRFSGRQFSNSRSEMNVSTLELGDSALYLCASTTDGNTIYFGEGSWLTVV.

This clonotype has a count of ten or more. The J gene is TRBJ1-3, the V gene TRBV4-1; D not resolved. The germline V and J ends were trimmed by 5 bases and 2 bases, with 13 bases remaining between them. CDR3 length equals 15 residues. CDR1 is MGHRA and CDR2 is YSYEKL in the germline V gene. CDR3 residues: CASSFRVLTGNTIYF. In DNA form, the CDR3 reads TGCGCCAGCAGCTTTCGGGTGCTAACTGGAAACACCATATATTTT.

In its sample, this clonotype was seen a few times. A read error is likely here: a far larger clone is one base away. The rearrangement uses TRBV21-1 and TRBJ2-3. TRBV21-1 is labeled a pseudogene. The CDR3 runs 12 residues. The DNA for the CDR3 is TGTGCCAGCAGCCCATGCACAGATACGCAGTATTTT. It is translated as CASSPCTDTQYF.

This clonotype was seen a few times. As DNA, the CDR3 is TGTGCCAGCAGTCCAAGGACAGGGATGAACACTGAAGCTTTCTTT. This sequence encodes CASSPRTGMNTEAFF. The J gene is TRBJ1-1, the V gene TRBV25-1; the match to TRBD1 covers 8 bases. The J segment lost 0 bases and the V segment lost 5 bases, leaving 5 bases of the junction unmatched. The CDR3 is 15 residues long. CDR1 is MGHDK, CDR2 SYGVNS, per germline.

The chain links TRBV25-1 to TRBJ2-5; D gene uncertain. Germline V gene lookup returns CDR1 MGHDK and CDR2 SYGVNS. The CDR3 is made up of 13 amino acids. Trimming stripped 3 bases from V and 5 bases from J, with 10 bases between. The CDR3 nucleotides read TGTGCCAGCAGTGACCCCTCCAAGGAGACCCAGTACTTC. Protein: CASSDPSKETQYF.

The chain carries TRBV7-2 and TRBJ2-5; D not resolved. This CDR3 spans 13 amino acids. The germline CDR1 and CDR2 sequences are SGHTA and FQGNSA. Trimming pared 0 bases from V and 5 bases from J, leaving 7 bases between. The CDR3: CASSLAPRETQYF. The CDR3 DNA sequence: TGTGCCAGCAGCTTAGCCCCCAGGGAGACCCAGTACTTC.